The T cell receptor (beta chain) under discussion was sequenced for a study of shared clonotypes between healthy human individuals (TCRdb year 2020). In terms of the full investigation: The cohort comprised a couple of women and a few men aged 18 to 49 years. For each donor, CD4 naive and CD4 memory were each run on three plates, CD8 naive on two plates, and CD8 memory on one plate. The study deeply sequenced blood TCR repertoires of five healthy adults to estimate repertoire size and the extent of clonotype sharing between individuals. To increase sequencing depth and limit assay-specific biases, different laboratories used diverse techniques to prepare libraries and sequence TCR repertoires. Each donor's leukapheresis produced roughly between roughly 0.85 and 10 billion PBMCs.

The donors were healthy, HIV-negative adults with no recently reported acute infections or vaccinations. Only Caucasian adults living in Nashville, Tennessee, USA were represented among the donors. CD4+ T cells were enriched by magnetic negative selection; naive cells were then positively selected on CD45RA, and the negative fraction formed the memory subset. After blood collection by leukapheresis, PBMCs were isolated using Ficoll-Histopaque density gradient centrifugation and then cryopreserved in the vapor phase of liquid nitrogen. Analytical flow cytometry was used to check the purity and quantity of every magnetically sorted T cell population. Genomic DNA was isolated from every sorted fraction and measured by UV absorbance on a Nanodrop 2000c. Using the deep immunoSEQ assay, TCR CDR3 regions were amplified from genomic DNA by multiplex PCR. Extracted genomic DNA from each cell subset was distributed evenly across all wells of several immunoSEQ 96-well plates, and each plate was treated as a replicate. Each replicate PCR for sorted subsets received roughly 200 ng genomic DNA, equal to 28,000 or so T cell genomes. Purified libraries were quantified with a Qubit 3.0 fluorometer, sized on a Bioanalyzer 2100, and re-quantified with the KAPA Library Quantification kit. Each immunoSEQ 96-well plate was sequenced on its own single-read 150-cycle Illumina NextSeq 550 flow cell. The paper's processing steps were these. Because the immunoSEQ output held only junctional sequences and lacked quality scores, the filtering could not match the filtering applied to full-length reads. Sequences were annotated with PyIR, a Python wrapper for IgBLAST v1.9, and V/J genes and CDR3 were assigned using IMGT germline references. Reads were removed for weak V/J assignments (E-value above 1e-6), missing CDR3, stop codons, out-of-frame junctions, or ambiguous translated residues. V3J clonotypes were defined as sequences sharing the same inferred V gene, J gene, and CDR3 amino acid sequence. To compute the percentage overlap between repertoires, the number of shared unique clonotypes was divided by the size of the smaller repertoire. Repertoire richness was assessed with RTK rarefaction, the Chao1 estimator, and Recon v2.1 estimates of unobserved clonotypes. For all TCRbeta clonotypes obtained by the gDNA method from a handful of donors, generation probabilities were computed with OLGA. TCRdb took over this immuneACCESS table, retaining in-frame rearrangements with V and J assigned. Such tables are incomplete; in checked studies, under half of the missing clones stem from an unresolved V gene, and the remainder is unexplained. Clonal size and the V and J genes are those of that table, whereas D and trimming came from the DNA. The sample yields 950,000 to 1,100,000 clones; about 84% were counted once. The biggest ten clones account for 0.55% to 0.7% of the sample.

The CDR3 goes from the cysteine to the phenylalanine over 13 residues. This entry keeps only the CDR3 DNA: 39 bases, framed from base 1. Relative to germline, V is 2 bases shorter and J is 9 bases shorter, with 11 bases between their ends. The germline V gene encodes CDR1 SGHTA and CDR2 FQGNSA. Overall study results and their limits: Sampling was limited to blood, and TCR repertoires in tissue likely differ from TCR repertoires in blood. The genetic and exposure-history diversity represented was limited by the small number of donors. Estimated clonotype richness was generally larger for naive than for memory subsets. Incomplete sequencing was indicated by rarefaction of sorted-subset datasets, despite the large sequencing depth. Compared with non-shared clonotypes, clonotypes shared by all four sorted-subset donors had higher generation probabilities. Across a handful of donors, approximately 5% of naive CD4, approximately 3.6% of naive CD8, approximately 2.5% of memory CD4, and 0.4% of memory CD8 clonotypes were shared. Based on pairwise subsampling, the degree of clonotype sharing among donors was expected to be affected by sequencing depth.

This clone was recorded at least ten times. Its cognate antigen has yet to be identified. No qualities accompany the bases; no much larger clone lies one base away. Sequenced material: memory CD4+ T cells from PBMCs. The label giving this sample's cell subset or site can be read as: CD45RA-negative fraction. The sequence is built from TRBV7-2 and TRBJ2-1; a weak D assignment points to TRBD2 (5 bases agree). The clonotype comes from a man aged 18 to 29 in good health. Some clones in this sample may be carry-over from other donors' samples. The DNA sequence is TGTGCCAGCAGCTTAAACTCCGGGGTTGAGCAGTTCTTC. Translation gives CASSLNSGVEQFF.